Sequencing of this T cell receptor (beta chain) was carried out in a study of regulatory T cells in long-lasting Graves disease. Trimming took 3 bases from V and 3 from J; bases not matched to a gene: 10. There are 16 residues in the CDR3. Germline CDR1 and CDR2: SEHNR and FQNEAQ (reference sequence). This clonotype was found many times. The time point here: newly diagnosed GD, antithyroid drugs for less than 3 months. Construction of the TCR library relied on RNA isolated from PBMCs. Library construction for TCR beta used iRepertoire HTBI primers and Arm-PCR of CDR3 regions. MiXCR, applied by TCRdb to the multiplex PCR reads, yields one record per CDR3 protein. The sample carries about 370,000 distinct CDR3 sequences, around 16% recorded once.

The specimen comprised peripheral blood mononuclear cells (PBMCs), sampled at new diagnosis, from a patient treated with antithyroid drugs. The chain links TRBV7-9 to TRBJ2-7, with 8 bases aligning to TRBD1. This TCR was recovered from a female donor with Graves disease. In DNA form, the CDR3 reads TGTGCCAGCAGCTTTATCCCGGGACAGGACATCTACGAGCAGTACTTC. It translates to CASSFIPGQDIYEQYF.